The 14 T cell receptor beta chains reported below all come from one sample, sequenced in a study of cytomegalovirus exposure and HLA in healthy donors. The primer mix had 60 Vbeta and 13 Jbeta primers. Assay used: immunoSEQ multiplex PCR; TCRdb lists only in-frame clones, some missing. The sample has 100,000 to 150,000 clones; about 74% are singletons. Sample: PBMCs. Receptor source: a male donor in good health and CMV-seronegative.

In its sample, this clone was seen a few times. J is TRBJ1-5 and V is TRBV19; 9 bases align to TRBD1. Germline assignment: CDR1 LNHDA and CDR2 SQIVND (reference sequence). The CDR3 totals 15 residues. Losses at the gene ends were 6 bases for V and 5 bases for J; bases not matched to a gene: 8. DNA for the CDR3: TGTGCCAGTAGCCCAGGGACAGGGTTGTATCAGCCCCAGCATTTT. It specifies CASSPGTGLYQPQHF.

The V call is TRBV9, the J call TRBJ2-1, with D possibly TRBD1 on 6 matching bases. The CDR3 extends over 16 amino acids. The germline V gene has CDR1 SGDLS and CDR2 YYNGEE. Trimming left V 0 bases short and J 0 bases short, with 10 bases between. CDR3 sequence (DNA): TGTGCCAGCAGCGTAGTAGGCAGGGGCTCCTACAATGAGCAGTTCTTC. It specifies CASSVVGRGSYNEQFF.

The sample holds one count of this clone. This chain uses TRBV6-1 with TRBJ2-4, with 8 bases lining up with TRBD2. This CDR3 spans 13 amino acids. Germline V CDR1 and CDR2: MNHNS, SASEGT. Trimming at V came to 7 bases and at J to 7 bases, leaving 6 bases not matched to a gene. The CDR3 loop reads CASISGDKNIQYF. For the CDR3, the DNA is TGTGCCAGCATTAGCGGGGACAAGAACATTCAGTACTTC.

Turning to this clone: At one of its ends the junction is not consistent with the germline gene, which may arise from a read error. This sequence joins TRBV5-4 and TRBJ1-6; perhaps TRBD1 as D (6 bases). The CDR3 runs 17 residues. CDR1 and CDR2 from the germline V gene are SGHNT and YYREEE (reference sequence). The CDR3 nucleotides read TGTGCCAGCAGCTCAATAACGGGGGGCCCGAAAAATTCACCCCCCCACTTT. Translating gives CASSSITGGPKNSPPHF.

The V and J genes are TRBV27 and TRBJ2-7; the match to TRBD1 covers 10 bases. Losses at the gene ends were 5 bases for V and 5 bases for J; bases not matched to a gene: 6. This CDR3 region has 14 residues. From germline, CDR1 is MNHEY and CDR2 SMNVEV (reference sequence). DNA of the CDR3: TGTGCCAGCAGTCTCGGGACAGGGGAAGACGAGCAGTACTTC. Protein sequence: CASSLGTGEDEQYF.

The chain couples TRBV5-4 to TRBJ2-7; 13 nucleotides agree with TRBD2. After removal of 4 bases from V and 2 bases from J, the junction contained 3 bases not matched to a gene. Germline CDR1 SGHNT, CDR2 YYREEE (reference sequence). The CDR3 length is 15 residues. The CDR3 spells CASSKGTSGTYEQYF. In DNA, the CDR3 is TGTGCCAGCAGCAAGGGGACTAGCGGGACCTACGAGCAGTACTTC. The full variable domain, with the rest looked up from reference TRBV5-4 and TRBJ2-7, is ETGVTQSPTHLIKTRGQQVTLRCSSQSGHNTVSWYQQALGQGPQFIFQYYREEENGRGNFPPRFSGLQFPNYSSELNVNALELDDSALYLCASSKGTSGTYEQYFGPGTRLTVT.

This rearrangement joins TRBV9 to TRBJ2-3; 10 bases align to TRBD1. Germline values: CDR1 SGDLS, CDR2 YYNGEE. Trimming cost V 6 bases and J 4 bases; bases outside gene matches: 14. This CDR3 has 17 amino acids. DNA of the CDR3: TGTGCCAGCACTTCTAGCGGTTGGACAGGGGGACCAGATACGCAGTATTTT. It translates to CASTSSGWTGGPDTQYF. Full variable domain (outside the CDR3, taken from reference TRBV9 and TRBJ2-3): DSGVTQTPKHLITATGQRVTLRCSPRSGDLSVYWYQQSLDQGLQFLIQYYNGEERAKGNILERFSAQQFPDLHSELNLSSLELGDSALYFCASTSSGWTGGPDTQYFGPGTRLTVL.

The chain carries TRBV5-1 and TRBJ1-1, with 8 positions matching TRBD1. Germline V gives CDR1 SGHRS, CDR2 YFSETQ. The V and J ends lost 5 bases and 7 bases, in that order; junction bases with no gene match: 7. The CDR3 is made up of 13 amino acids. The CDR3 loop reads CASRGQGAGEAFF. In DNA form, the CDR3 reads TGCGCCAGCAGAGGGCAGGGGGCTGGTGAAGCTTTCTTT.

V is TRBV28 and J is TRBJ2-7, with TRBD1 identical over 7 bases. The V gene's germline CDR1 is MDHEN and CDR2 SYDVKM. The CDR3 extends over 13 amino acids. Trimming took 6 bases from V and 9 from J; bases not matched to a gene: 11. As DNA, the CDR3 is TGTGCCAGCAGCGCCATGGGCAGGGGGAGGCAGTACTTC. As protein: CASSAMGRGRQYF.

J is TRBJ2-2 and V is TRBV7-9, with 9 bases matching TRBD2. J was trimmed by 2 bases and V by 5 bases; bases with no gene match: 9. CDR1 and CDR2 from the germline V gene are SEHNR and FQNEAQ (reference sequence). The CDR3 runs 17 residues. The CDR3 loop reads CASSLSVLAGNTGELFF. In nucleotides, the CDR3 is TGTGCCAGCAGCCTATCGGTTCTAGCGGGAAACACCGGGGAGCTGTTTTTT.

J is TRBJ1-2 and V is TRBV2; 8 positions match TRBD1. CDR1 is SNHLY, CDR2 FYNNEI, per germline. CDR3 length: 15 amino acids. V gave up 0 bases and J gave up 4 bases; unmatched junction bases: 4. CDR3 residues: CASSEARGRIYGYTF. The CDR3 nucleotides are TGTGCCAGCAGTGAAGCCAGGGGGCGAATCTATGGCTACACCTTC.

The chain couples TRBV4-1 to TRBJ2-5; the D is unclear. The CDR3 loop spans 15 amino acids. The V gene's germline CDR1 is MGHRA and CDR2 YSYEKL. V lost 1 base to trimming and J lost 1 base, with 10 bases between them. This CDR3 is CASSQVVGSQETQYF. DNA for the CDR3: TGCGCCAGCAGCCAAGTCGTGGGCTCCCAAGAGACCCAGTACTTC.

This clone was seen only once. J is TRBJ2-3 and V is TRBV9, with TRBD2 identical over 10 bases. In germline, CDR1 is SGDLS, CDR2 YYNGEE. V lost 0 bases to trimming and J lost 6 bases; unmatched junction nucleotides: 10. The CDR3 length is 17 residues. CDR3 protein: CASSVEASGGLGDTQYF. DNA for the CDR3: TGTGCCAGCAGCGTAGAGGCTAGCGGGGGATTAGGGGATACGCAGTATTTT.

CDR3 nucleotide sequence: TGTGCCAGCTCTAGGGGAACGAAAGAGCAGTACTTC. Encoded protein: CASSRGTKEQYF. The rearrangement uses TRBV28 and TRBJ2-7; possible D gene TRBD1, 5 bases. The CDR3 extends over 12 amino acids. Germline-derived CDR1 and CDR2 are MDHEN and SYDVKM. V was pared by 8 bases and J by 7 bases, with 15 bases between.